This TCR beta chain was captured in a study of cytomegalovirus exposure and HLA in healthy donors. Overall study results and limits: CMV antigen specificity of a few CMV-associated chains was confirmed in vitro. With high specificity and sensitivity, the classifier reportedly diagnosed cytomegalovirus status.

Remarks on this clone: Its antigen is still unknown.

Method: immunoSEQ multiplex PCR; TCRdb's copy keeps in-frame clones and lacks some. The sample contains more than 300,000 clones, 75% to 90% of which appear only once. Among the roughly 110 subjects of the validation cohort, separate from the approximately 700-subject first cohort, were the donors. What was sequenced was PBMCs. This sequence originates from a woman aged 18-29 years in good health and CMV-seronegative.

As DNA, the CDR3 is TGTGCCAGCAGCTTAGCGCATACAAACCAAGAGACCCAGTACTTC. Protein sequence: CASSLAHTNQETQYF. The chain combines TRBV7-9 with TRBJ2-5; D is ambiguous. The CDR3 covers 15 residues. The ends were cut back, 0 bases at V and 0 bases at J, with 8 bases in the middle. Germline-derived CDR1 and CDR2 are SEHNR and FQNEAQ (reference sequence).